This TCR beta chain appears in the sequencing data of a study of CD8 T cells in ankylosing spondylitis (TCRdb year 2017). Context from the whole study: The study profiled T cell receptor beta repertoires in healthy donors and ankylosing spondylitis patients to find disease-linked TCR variants. Peripheral blood samples were taken, and synovial fluid was additionally collected from ankylosing spondylitis patients. In total, the full study cohort was made up of roughly 110 healthy donors and 25 to 30 ankylosing spondylitis patients. Points the paper makes about the study in general: A TCR beta motif of about eight highly homologous amino acid variants appeared characteristic of blood from ankylosing spondylitis patients. The disease-linked clones were reported as significantly enriched in matched synovial fluid samples from ankylosing spondylitis patients. In peripheral blood, the disease-linked clones were found at relatively low frequencies and had a CD8+ phenotype. Some TCR beta motif variants had previously been reported in synovial fluid and blood of reactive arthritis patients, which suggested common disease-initiation mechanisms.

Turning to this clonotype: The clone's antigen remains unknown. No qualities accompany the bases; no much larger clone lies one base away.

The data were produced on an Illumina HiSeq 2500. TCR beta libraries were prepared by quantitative 5'-RACE with molecular barcodes. In the source study's methods: A new computational method, built on a probabilistic model of VDJ rearrangement, was used to identify disease-linked TCR variants. The public reads were run again by TCRdb, first through fastp at Q25 and then through MiXCR, and only productive beta chains were kept. Rows with a matching CDR3 protein are joined into one entry that keeps the most common DNA and genes. TCRdb's processing, not the authors' own work, is the source of the V and J calls. The table for this sample lists almost 250,000 distinct CDR3 sequences; around 32% of them were counted only once. In total, the top ten clones hold about 4.2% of the sample. V loses 4 bases, J loses 8 bases, and the germline ends lie 18 bases apart. The CDR3 runs 13 amino acids, cysteine and phenylalanine included. Only CDR3 DNA is held: 39 bases, read in frame from base 1. Via the germline V gene, CDR1 is SQVTM and CDR2 ANQGSEA.

The sequence was obtained from a male donor with ankylosing spondylitis or in good health (not recorded which). The rearranged segments are TRBV29-1 and TRBJ2-7; the best D guess is TRBD2, with 6 bases matching. Sequencing was carried out using blood, either unsorted or a sorted T cell fraction (not recorded which). The nucleotide sequence reads as follows: TGCAGCGTTGGAGGAGGGTCCAACACCCAGCAGTACTTC. Its protein reads: CSVGGGSNTQQYF.